The clone carrying this T cell receptor (beta chain) was recorded at least ten times. Its specificity is unknown. This specimen belongs to a study of identical twins. Findings and limits, study-wide: With monozygotic twins, out-of-frame TCR alpha sharing exceeded what models estimated. Invariant MAIT and iNKT cells may have partly biased zero-insertion analyses. For out-of-frame alpha sequences shared by twins, low generation probability was in excess.

V shed 2 bases and J shed 3 bases, with 8 bases lying between them. Germline-derived CDR1 and CDR2 are DFQATT and SNEGSKA (reference sequence). The CDR3 has 13 residues. MiXCR, run by TCRdb on the 5' RACE reads, gives a single entry per CDR3 protein. The data contain 400,000 to 650,000 distinct CDR3 sequences, about 20% of them seen just once; the ten biggest clones take up about 0.99%. This sample also appeared in a second study, on T cells expressing NK-cell markers. That source adds: In a few donors, dominant clonotypes made up about 25-65% of CD3+CD56-NKG2C+ cells.

The sequencing input was CD4+ T cells sorted from blood. The chain has TRBV20-1 and TRBJ1-5, with D uncertain. This clonotype was sampled from a woman between 18 and 29 years old in good health. For the CDR3, the DNA is TGCAGTGCTAGAAGAACAAACAATCAGCCCCAGCATTTT. Translation gives CSARRTNNQPQHF.